Detailed here is one T cell receptor beta chain. Its antigen remains unidentified. The treatment was: approximately nine-day PBMC culture with coronavirus spike peptide pools or control peptides (ViraFEST assay). The Oncomine TCR Beta short-read assay was applied to DNA of cultured CD4+ T cells. TCRdb recomputed calls from the PCR reads with MiXCR, one row per CDR3 protein. The table shows about 15,000 distinct CDR3 sequences, with 73% occurring only once. Germline V lookup: CDR1 DFQATT, CDR2 SNEGSKA (reference sequence). The CDR3 consists of 17 residues. The V end lost 1 base, the J end lost 5 bases, and 18 bases lay between the germline ends. This specimen belongs to a study of vaccination and CD4 T cells after COVID-19. At the level of the study: Post-COVID samples had a sampling time that fell a median around 100 days after diagnosis (range 35 to 161). Overlapping spike peptides from SARS-CoV-2, HCoV-NL63, HCoV-OC43 and HCoV-229E served to stimulate the cells. General observations from the study: Only relatively few convalescent patients were studied, and early post-infection timepoints were not analyzed.

V is TRBV20-1 and J is TRBJ1-6; D is undetermined. The sequence was obtained from a human donor who had recovered from COVID-19. The material sequenced was CD4+ T cells from blood, cultured in vitro. CDR3 sequence reads: CSARVRRGGPNNSPLHF. The CDR3 nucleotides read TGCAGTGCTAGAGTGAGGCGTGGAGGACCAAATAATTCACCCCTCCACTTT.